This T cell receptor beta chain came from a study of cytomegalovirus exposure and HLA in healthy donors. Study at large: According to later analysis, the same platform produced the 120 validation and under 700 first-cohort repertoires. Broader study findings: The CMV antigen specificity of a few CMV-associated chains was confirmed through in vitro analysis.

CDR3 length: 12 amino acids. Per germline, CDR1 ENHRY and CDR2 SYGVKD. The V segment lost 8 bases and the J segment 5 bases; nucleotides outside the gene matches: 3. The donors were part of the roughly 120-subject validation cohort, which stood apart from the roughly 680-subject first cohort. A note on this clone: The target antigen is unknown.

Sequencing used immunoSEQ multiplex PCR; TCRdb keeps in-frame clones, though not all of them. The sample shows 220,000 or so clones, roughly 84% of them seen only once. Sequences were obtained from PBMCs. The J gene is TRBJ2-1, the V gene TRBV10-3, with 7 bases matching TRBD2. The sequence derives from a woman in her thirties in good health and CMV-seropositive. CDR3 in DNA: TGTGCCATCTCTCTAGCGGACAATGAGCAGTTCTTC. Amino acids: CAISLADNEQFF.